This T cell receptor (beta chain) comes out of a study of beta chain features in type 1 diabetes. The CDR3 totals 16 residues. Germline V lookup: CDR1 MNHNY, CDR2 SVGAGI (reference sequence). The V segment lost 5 bases and the J segment 5 bases; nucleotides outside the gene matches: 11. Once sorted, every population was more than 98% pure. Expressed TCRB transcripts were sequenced because the entire RNA isolate underwent reverse transcription. Naive, central memory and regulatory T cell samples yielded around 3.6 million reads on average. Only in-frame clones appear in the TCRdb table, and some are missing; sequencing was by immunoSEQ multiplex PCR. Of about 320,000 clones in the sample, 14% were seen once.

The specimen sequenced was central memory CD4+ T cells from blood. The clonotype was recovered from a young man in good health. The rearrangement joins TRBV6-6 to TRBJ2-1; the match to TRBD2 covers 8 bases. The CDR3 DNA is TGTGCCAGCAGTACCCCCGCGGGAGGTGGTAACAATGAGCAGTTCTTC. This encodes CASSTPAGGGNNEQFF.